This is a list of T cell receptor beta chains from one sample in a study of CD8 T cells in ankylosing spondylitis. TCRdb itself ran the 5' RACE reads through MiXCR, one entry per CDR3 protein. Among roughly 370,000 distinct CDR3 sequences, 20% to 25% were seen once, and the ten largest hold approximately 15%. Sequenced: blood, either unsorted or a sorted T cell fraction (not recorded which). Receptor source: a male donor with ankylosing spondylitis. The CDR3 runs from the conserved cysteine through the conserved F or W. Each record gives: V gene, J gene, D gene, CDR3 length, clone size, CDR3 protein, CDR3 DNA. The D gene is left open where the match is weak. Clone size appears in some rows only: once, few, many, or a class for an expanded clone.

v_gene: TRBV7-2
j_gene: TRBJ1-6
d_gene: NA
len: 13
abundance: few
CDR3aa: CASGPNYNSPLHF
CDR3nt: TGTGCCAGCGGGCCGAACTATAATTCACCCCTCCACTTT

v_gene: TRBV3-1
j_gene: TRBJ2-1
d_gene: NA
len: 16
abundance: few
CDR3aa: CASSQDWGLGYNEQFF
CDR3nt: TGTGCCAGCAGCCAAGATTGGGGGCTCGGGTACAATGAGCAGTTCTTC

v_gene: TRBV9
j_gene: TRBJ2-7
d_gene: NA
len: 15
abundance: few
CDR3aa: CASSPLSRAGGEQYF
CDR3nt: TGTGCCAGCAGCCCCCTCTCGAGGGCCGGGGGCGAGCAGTACTTC

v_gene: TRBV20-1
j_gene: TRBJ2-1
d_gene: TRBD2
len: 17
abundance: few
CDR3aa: CSARALLLAGNYNEQFF
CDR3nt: TGCAGTGCTAGAGCCTTACTACTAGCGGGAAATTACAATGAGCAGTTCTTC

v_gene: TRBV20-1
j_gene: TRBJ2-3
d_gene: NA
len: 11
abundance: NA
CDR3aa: CSAGQPDTQYF
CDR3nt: TGCAGTGCGGGACAACCAGATACGCAGTATTTT

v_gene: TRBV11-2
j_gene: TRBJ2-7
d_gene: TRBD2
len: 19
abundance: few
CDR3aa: CASSSHSPGLAGVPYEQYF
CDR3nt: TGTGCCAGCAGCTCGCACTCTCCGGGACTAGCGGGAGTACCCTACGAGCAGTACTTC

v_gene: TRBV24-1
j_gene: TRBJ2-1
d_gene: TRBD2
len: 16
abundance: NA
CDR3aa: CATSDPSGGPYNEQFF
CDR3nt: TGTGCCACCAGTGATCCGAGCGGGGGGCCCTACAATGAGCAGTTCTTC

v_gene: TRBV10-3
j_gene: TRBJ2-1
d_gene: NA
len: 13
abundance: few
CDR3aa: CAISEGQYNEQFF
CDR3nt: TGTGCCATCAGTGAGGGACAGTACAATGAGCAGTTCTTC

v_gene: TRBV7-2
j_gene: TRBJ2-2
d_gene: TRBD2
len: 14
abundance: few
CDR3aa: CASRRTSGTGELFF
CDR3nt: TGTGCCAGCAGGCGGACTAGCGGTACCGGGGAGCTGTTTTTT

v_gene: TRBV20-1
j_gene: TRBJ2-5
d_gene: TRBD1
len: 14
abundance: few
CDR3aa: CSAKTGDWKETQYF
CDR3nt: TGCAGTGCTAAGACAGGGGATTGGAAGGAGACCCAGTACTTC

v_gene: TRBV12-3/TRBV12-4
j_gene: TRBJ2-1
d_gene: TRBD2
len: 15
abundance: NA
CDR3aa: CASSFSSGWSGEQFF
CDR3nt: TGTGCCAGCAGTTTCAGTAGCGGGTGGAGTGGTGAGCAGTTCTTC

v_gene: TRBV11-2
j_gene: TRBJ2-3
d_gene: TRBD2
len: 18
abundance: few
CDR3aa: CASSSRTSGDYSADTQYF
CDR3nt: TGTGCCAGCAGCTCAAGGACTAGCGGGGACTATTCGGCAGATACGCAGTATTTT

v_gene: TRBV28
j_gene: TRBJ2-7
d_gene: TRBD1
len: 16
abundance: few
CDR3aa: CASSLSGTAAYYEQYF
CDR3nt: TGTGCCAGCAGTTTATCCGGGACAGCGGCCTACTACGAGCAGTACTTC

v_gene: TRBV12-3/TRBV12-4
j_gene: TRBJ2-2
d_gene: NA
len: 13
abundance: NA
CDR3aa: CASSLGAPGELFF
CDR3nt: TGTGCCAGCAGTTTAGGGGCCCCCGGGGAGCTGTTTTTT

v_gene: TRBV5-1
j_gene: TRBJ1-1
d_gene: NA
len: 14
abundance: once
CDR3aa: CASSFGVEGTEAFF
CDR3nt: TGCGCCAGCAGCTTCGGGGTGGAGGGCACTGAAGCTTTCTTT

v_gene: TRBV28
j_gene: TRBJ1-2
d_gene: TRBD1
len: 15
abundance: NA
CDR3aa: CASSSYSGQGIGYTF
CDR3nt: TGTGCCAGCAGTTCGTACAGCGGACAGGGAATCGGCTACACCTTC

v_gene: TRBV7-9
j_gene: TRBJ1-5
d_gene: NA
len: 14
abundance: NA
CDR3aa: CASSLGVGNQPQHF
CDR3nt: TGTGCCAGCAGCTTGGGGGTAGGTAATCAGCCCCAGCATTTT

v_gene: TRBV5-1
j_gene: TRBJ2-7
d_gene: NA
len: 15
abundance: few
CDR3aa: CASSHQSRGADEQYF
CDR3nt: TGCGCCAGCAGCCACCAATCGAGGGGCGCGGACGAGCAGTACTTC

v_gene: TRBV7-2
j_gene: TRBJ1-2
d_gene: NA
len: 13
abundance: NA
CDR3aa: CASRNSGDHGYTF
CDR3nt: TGTGCCAGCCGGAATTCAGGGGATCATGGCTACACCTTC

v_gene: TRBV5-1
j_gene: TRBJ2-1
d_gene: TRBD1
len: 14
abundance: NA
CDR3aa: CASSLAQGVHEQFF
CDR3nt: TGCGCCAGCAGCTTGGCGCAGGGGGTCCATGAGCAGTTCTTC

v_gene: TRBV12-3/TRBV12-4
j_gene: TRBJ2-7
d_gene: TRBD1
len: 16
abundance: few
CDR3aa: CASSYRTGAEFYEQYF
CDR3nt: TGTGCCAGCAGCTACAGGACAGGGGCAGAATTCTACGAGCAGTACTTC

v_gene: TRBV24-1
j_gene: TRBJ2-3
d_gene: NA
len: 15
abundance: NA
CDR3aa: CATSGAELSTDTQYF
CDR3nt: TGTGCCACCAGTGGGGCAGAGTTAAGCACAGATACGCAGTATTTT

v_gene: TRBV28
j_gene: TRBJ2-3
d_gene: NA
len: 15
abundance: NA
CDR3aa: CASRVRGVGTDTQYF
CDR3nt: TGTGCCAGCAGGGTCCGCGGGGTCGGCACAGATACGCAGTATTTT

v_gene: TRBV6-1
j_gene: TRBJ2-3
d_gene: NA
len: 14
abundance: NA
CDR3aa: CASSRGRGGDTQYF
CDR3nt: TGTGCCAGCAGCAGGGGTAGAGGGGGAGATACGCAGTATTTT

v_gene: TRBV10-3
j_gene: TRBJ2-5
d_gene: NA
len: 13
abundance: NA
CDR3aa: CAISAGNQETQYF
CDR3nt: TGTGCCATCAGCGCCGGGAACCAAGAGACCCAGTACTTC

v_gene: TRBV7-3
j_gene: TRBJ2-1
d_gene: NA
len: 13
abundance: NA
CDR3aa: CASSLQGDNEQFF
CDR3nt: TGTGCCAGCAGCTTGCAGGGAGACAATGAGCAGTTCTTC

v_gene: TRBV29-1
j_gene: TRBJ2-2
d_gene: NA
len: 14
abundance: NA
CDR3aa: CSVEGRDFAGELFF
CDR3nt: TGCAGCGTTGAAGGTCGGGACTTTGCCGGGGAGCTGTTTTTT

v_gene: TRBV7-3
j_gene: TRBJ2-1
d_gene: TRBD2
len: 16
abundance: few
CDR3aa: CASSLRAGGPYNEQFF
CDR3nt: TGTGCCAGCAGCCTTAGAGCGGGAGGTCCTTACAATGAGCAGTTCTTC

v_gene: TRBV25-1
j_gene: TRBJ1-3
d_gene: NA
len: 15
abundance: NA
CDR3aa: CASSEWGGSGNTIYF
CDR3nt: TGTGCCAGCAGTGAATGGGGTGGCTCTGGAAACACCATATATTTT

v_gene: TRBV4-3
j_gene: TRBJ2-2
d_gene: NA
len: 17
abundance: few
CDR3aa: CASSPQGVGVNTGELFF
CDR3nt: TGCGCCAGCAGCCCCCAGGGCGTGGGAGTTAACACCGGGGAGCTGTTTTTT